This passage covers 21 T cell receptor beta chains from one sample sequenced in a study of blood T cell repertoires in COVID-19. Here immunoSEQ multiplex PCR was the method, and the copy in TCRdb shows in-frame clones only, minus some. The data contain around 140,000 clones, around 90% of them singletons. Sequenced input: peripheral blood. These receptors originate from a man between 65 and 80 years old with acute or convalescent COVID-19.

The chain employs TRBV30 and TRBJ1-2; the D gene is possibly TRBD1 (6 bases). CDR1 GTSNPN and CDR2 SVGIG come from the germline V gene (reference sequence). The CDR3 runs to 12 residues. The V and J ends lost 4 bases and 6 bases respectively, with 12 bases between them. The chain's CDR3 is CAWNLGGDGYTF. The CDR3, as DNA: TGTGCCTGGAACCTAGGGGGAGATGGCTACACCTTC.

Worth noting for this clone: The sample holds other DNA sequences that translate to the same CDR3. This rearrangement joins TRBV7-2 to TRBJ2-2; 11 nucleotides match TRBD2. The length of the CDR3 is 16 residues. V shed 3 bases, J shed 3 bases, and the junction held 3 bases outside the gene matches. CDR1 and CDR2 from the germline V gene are SGHTA and FQGNSA. The CDR3 nucleotides read TGTGCCAGCAGCTTTACTAGCGGGAGCCACACCGGGGAGCTGTTTTTT. Amino acid sequence: CASSFTSGSHTGELFF.

The J gene is TRBJ1-4, the V gene TRBV5-1; TRBD1 matches 7 bases. Trimming at V came to 3 bases and at J to 8 bases, leaving 10 bases not matched to a gene. CDR3 length: 15 amino acids. The germline V gene has CDR1 SGHRS and CDR2 YFSETQ. The CDR3 DNA sequence: TGCGCCAGCAGCTCAAACAGGGGTAGTAGAGAAAAACTGTTTTTT. This translates into CASSSNRGSREKLFF.

This clone was picked up one time. The chain joins TRBV6-1 to TRBJ2-3; 9 nucleotides line up with TRBD1. CDR3 length: 14 amino acids. Per the germline V gene, CDR1 is MNHNS and CDR2 is SASEGT. V shed 3 bases and J 3 bases; nucleotides not matched to a gene: 1. The CDR3 here is CASSDGTGTDTQYF. CDR3 in DNA: TGTGCCAGCAGTGACGGGACAGGGACAGATACGCAGTATTTT.

The V gene is TRBV13, the J gene TRBJ2-7; 10 bases fit TRBD2. Germline lookup yields CDR1 PRHDT and CDR2 FYEKMQ (reference sequence). The CDR3 has 16 amino acids. The V gene end was trimmed by 2 bases and the J gene end by 5 bases; junction bases not matched to a gene: 9. The CDR3 DNA reads as TGTGCCAGCAGCTTAAACGGGCTAGCGGGAGACCACGAGCAGTACTTC. Its protein is CASSLNGLAGDHEQYF. Complete variable domain (other parts from reference TRBV13 and TRBJ2-7): AAGVIQSPRHLIKEKRETATLKCYPIPRHDTVYWYQQGPGQDPQFLISFYEKMQSDKGSIPDRFSAQQFSDYHSELNMSSLELGDSALYFCASSLNGLAGDHEQYFGPGTRLTVT.

With respect to this clone: This sample also contains other DNA sequences that code for the same CDR3. V usage is TRBV12-3 or TRBV12-4 and J usage is TRBJ2-7; TRBD1 aligns across 8 bases. V lost 6 bases to trimming and J lost 3 bases; unmatched junction nucleotides: 4. The CDR3 runs 13 residues. The CDR3: CASSRTGNYEQYF. The CDR3 region has the DNA TGTGCCAGCAGCCGGACAGGGAACTACGAGCAGTACTTC.

This chain links TRBV11-1 with TRBJ2-7; TRBD2 matches 13 bases. There are 15 residues in the CDR3. Unmatched junction bases numbered 4, after V lost 6 bases and J lost 2 bases. Germline CDR1 and CDR2: SGHAT and FQDESV (reference sequence). CDR3 nucleotides: TGTGCCAGCAGGCCGACTAGCGGGAGGACCTACGAGCAGTACTTC. Translating gives CASRPTSGRTYEQYF.

J is TRBJ2-7 and V is TRBV15; maybe TRBD2 (5 bases). Trimming took off 0 bases at V and 3 bases at J, with 6 bases between the two ends. Germline V gene lookup returns CDR1 LNHNV and CDR2 YYDKDF (reference sequence). CDR3 length equals 13 residues. DNA of the CDR3: TGTGCCACCAGCAGAGATCGGGGCTACGAGCAGTACTTC. Translated: CATSRDRGYEQYF. The variable domain in full, with the rest retrieved from reference TRBV15 and TRBJ2-7, is DAMVIQNPRYQVTQFGKPVTLSCSQTLNHNVMYWYQQKSSQAPKLLFHYYDKDFNNEADTPDNFQSRRPNTSFCFLDIRSPGLGDTAMYLCATSRDRGYEQYFGPGTRLTVT.

CDR3 loop: CASGESTHPPQYF. DNA for the CDR3: TGTGCCTCCGGCGAGTCGACACACCCCCCGCAGTATTTT. The gene calls are TRBV6-4 and TRBJ2-3; D unresolved. Germline lookup yields CDR1 MRHNA and CDR2 SNTAGT. CDR3 length: 13 residues. Deletions cut 11 bases from V and 10 bases from J, with 22 bases between.

The rearrangement links TRBV3-1 (or the pseudogene TRBV3-2) to TRBJ2-4; TRBD1 aligns across 12 bases. This CDR3 region has 15 residues. V was clipped by 2 bases and J by 6 bases; unmatched bases: 2. Germline assignment: CDR1 LGHDT and CDR2 YNNKEL (reference sequence). The CDR3 reads CASSQPGQGANIQYF. The CDR3 nucleotides read TGTGCCAGCAGCCAACCGGGACAGGGGGCAAACATTCAGTACTTC.

The chain employs TRBV19 and TRBJ2-5, with 8 positions matching TRBD2. The V segment lost 4 bases and the J segment 5 bases; nucleotides outside the gene matches: 0. Per germline, CDR1 LNHDA and CDR2 SQIVND (reference sequence). The CDR3 covers 12 residues. The CDR3 spells CASSSGGETQYF. DNA for the CDR3: TGTGCCAGTAGTAGCGGGGGGGAGACCCAGTACTTC.

This clone was seen a single time. This sequence joins TRBV5-4 and TRBJ2-3; 9 nucleotides match TRBD1. The germline gives CDR1 SGHNT, CDR2 YYREEE (reference sequence). CDR3 length: 17 amino acids. J gave up 3 bases and V 1 base, and 9 bases lay outside the gene matches. The CDR3 protein is CASSLPLETGGTDTQYF. The DNA of the CDR3 is TGTGCCAGCAGCTTGCCCCTCGAGACAGGGGGGACAGATACGCAGTATTTT.

This clone is a singleton in its sample. The V gene is TRBV3-1 (or the pseudogene TRBV3-2), the J gene TRBJ1-4, with D tentatively TRBD1 (5 bases). Germline CDR1 LGHDT, CDR2 YNNKEL (reference sequence). This CDR3 spans 15 amino acids. Trimming left V 3 bases short and J 0 bases short, with 8 bases between. The CDR3 bases are TGTGCCAGCAGCCAGTGGGGGGCAACTAATGAAAAACTGTTTTTT. Encoded protein: CASSQWGATNEKLFF.

In this sample, this clone turned up a few times. This CDR3 is CAWSTSAKNIQYF. Here the CDR3 DNA reads TGTGCCTGGAGTACTTCAGCCAAAAACATTCAGTACTTC. The chain uses TRBV30 and TRBJ2-4; D gene unclear. Germline CDR1 reads GTSNPN; CDR2 reads SVGIG (reference sequence). V lost 2 bases, J lost 0 bases, and 5 bases lay in between. This CDR3 has 13 residues.

The chain links TRBV5-8 to TRBJ2-7, with D unclear. The germline gives CDR1 SGHTS, CDR2 YDEGEE. The CDR3 consists of 17 residues. V was clipped by 0 bases and J by 2 bases, with 18 bases between them. CDR3 loop: CASSLGLGGGIPYEQYF. CDR3 in DNA: TGTGCCAGCAGCTTGGGTCTCGGCGGTGGAATCCCCTACGAGCAGTACTTC.

V gene TRBV13 combines with J gene TRBJ1-1; 7 bases match TRBD1. Germline-derived CDR1 and CDR2 are PRHDT and FYEKMQ (reference sequence). This CDR3 region has 15 residues. V shed 5 bases and J 5 bases; nucleotides not matched to a gene: 11. CDR3 sequence (DNA): TGTGCCAGCAGCGGAAACAGGGGATTGGGGACTGAAGCTTTCTTT. Residues: CASSGNRGLGTEAFF.

This chain joins TRBV6-5 and TRBJ1-6; tentatively, D is TRBD1 (6 bases). Germline V gene lookup returns CDR1 MNHEY and CDR2 SVGAGI. The ends were cut back, 4 bases at V and 9 bases at J, with 13 bases in the middle. The CDR3 runs 14 residues. The CDR3 here is CASSLQGKTSPLHF. Written as DNA, the CDR3 is TGTGCCAGCAGTTTACAGGGAAAGACTTCACCCCTCCACTTT.

The chain couples TRBV7-8 to TRBJ2-7; possible D gene TRBD2, 6 bases. The germline V and J ends were trimmed by 5 bases and 3 bases, with 14 bases remaining between them. The CDR3 spans 14 residues. Germline V CDR1 and CDR2: SGHVS, FQNEAQ. CDR3 loop: CASSQRRADYEQYF. CDR3 in DNA: TGTGCCAGCAGCCAGCGGAGGGCGGACTACGAGCAGTACTTC.

This clone was detected only a few times. The rearrangement links TRBV28 to TRBJ2-7, with unresolved D. The CDR3 spans 16 residues. Per germline, CDR1 MDHEN and CDR2 SYDVKM. Trimming removed 2 bases at V and 0 bases at J, with 14 bases between. The CDR3 DNA reads as TGTGCCAGCAGTTTACGAGCGTGGAGCCTCTCCTACGAGCAGTACTTC. As protein: CASSLRAWSLSYEQYF.

The gene calls are TRBV27 and TRBJ2-2, with D unclear. V shed 6 bases and J shed 1 base, with 3 bases lying between them. Germline V gene sequence: CDR1 MNHEY, CDR2 SMNVEV (reference sequence). This CDR3 has 12 amino acids. The CDR3 DNA is TGTGCCAGCAGCCGGAACACCGGGGAGCTGTTTTTT. This codes for CASSRNTGELFF.

The chain joins TRBV9 to TRBJ1-2; D uncertain. Trimming removed 4 bases at V and 8 bases at J, with 9 bases between. Germline V gene data show CDR1 as SGDLS and CDR2 as YYNGEE. This CDR3 has 11 amino acids. CDR3 sequence: CASSTNEGYTF. CDR3 DNA: TGTGCCAGCAGCACTAATGAGGGCTACACCTTC.